The rows below give T cell receptor beta chains drawn from one sample of a study of T cell repertoires in cytomegalovirus infection. Their antigens remain unidentified. TCRdb recomputed calls from the reads with MiXCR, one row per CDR3 protein. This table holds approximately 730,000 distinct CDR3 sequences, roughly 29% found once. Sequenced material: cultured CD8+ T cells from PBMCs, taken from culture after CMV antigen stimulation. These receptors all stem from a human donor in good health (CMV status not recorded). Some clones in this sample may be carry-over from other donors' samples. Each CDR3 is given with its conserved first and last residue. The D gene is left open where the match is weak. Clone size is stated in some rows and not others, as once, few, many or a class when expanded.

TRBV15	TRBJ2-5	few	15	TRBD1	CATSSPGQVDETQYF	TGTGCCACCAGCTCCCCCGGACAGGTGGATGAGACCCAGTACTTC
TRBV7-9	TRBJ2-7	once	18	NA	CASSLVRDLAGTTYEQYF	TGTGCCAGCAGCTTAGTTAGGGACTTGGCCGGGACAACCTACGAGCAGTACTTC
TRBV27	TRBJ2-1	NA	15	NA	CASSLRWGLRNEQFF	TGTGCCAGCAGTTTAAGGTGGGGTTTGCGCAATGAGCAGTTCTTC
TRBV19	TRBJ2-1	NA	10	NA	CASLGHEQFF	TGTGCCAGCCTGGGCCATGAGCAGTTCTTC
TRBV12-5	TRBJ1-5	NA	16	NA	CASGLDHGRLDQPQHF	TGTGCTAGTGGTTTGGACCACGGACGCCTCGATCAGCCCCAGCATTTT
TRBV20-1	TRBJ2-6	NA	17	NA	CSARDPGWSSGANVLTF	TGCAGTGCTAGAGATCCAGGGTGGAGCTCTGGGGCCAACGTCCTGACTTTC
TRBV27	TRBJ1-2	NA	15	NA	CASRPGLRGNYGYTF	TGTGCCAGCAGGCCCGGCCTCCGGGGTAACTATGGCTACACCTTC
TRBV6-1	TRBJ1-3	few	15	TRBD1	CASSPSTTGRNTIYF	TGTGCCAGCAGTCCGAGTACGACAGGGAGAAACACCATATATTTT
TRBV27	TRBJ1-6	NA	14	NA	CASSLSSGGSPLHF	TGTGCCAGCAGTTTATCTTCGGGTGGTTCACCCCTCCACTTT
TRBV6-1	TRBJ1-4	few	13	NA	CASINWERQKLFF	TGTGCCAGCATCAACTGGGAGCGGCAAAAACTGTTTTTT
TRBV6-1	TRBJ2-7	many	15	NA	CASKEETGALLEQYF	TGTGCCAGCAAAGAGGAAACAGGCGCCCTTCTGGAGCAGTACTTC
TRBV6-6	TRBJ2-1	few	15	TRBD2	CASSYNRGGAGEQFF	TGTGCCAGCAGTTACAACCGCGGGGGGGCCGGTGAGCAGTTCTTC
TRBV6-6	TRBJ1-1	few	14	NA	CASSYQVLNTEAFF	TGTGCCAGCAGTTACCAGGTATTGAACACTGAAGCTTTCTTT
TRBV7-2	TRBJ1-2	many	14	NA	CASSLVDTHYGYTF	TGTGCCAGCAGCTTAGTTGACACCCATTATGGCTACACCTTC
TRBV29-1	TRBJ2-1	NA	13	TRBD2	CSAPSGETYEQFF	TGCAGCGCGCCTAGCGGGGAAACCTATGAGCAGTTCTTC
TRBV6-5	TRBJ1-3	NA	14	NA	CASKSRDFPDTIYF	TGTGCCAGCAAGTCCCGGGACTTTCCCGACACCATATATTTT
TRBV24-1	TRBJ2-1	few	15	TRBD1	CATSDLGQGLNEQFF	TGTGCCACCAGTGATTTGGGACAGGGGCTCAATGAGCAGTTCTTC
TRBV4-1	TRBJ1-5	NA	15	NA	CASSQDWLSNQPQHF	TGCGCCAGCAGCCAAGATTGGCTTAGCAATCAGCCCCAGCATTTT
TRBV4-1	TRBJ2-1	NA	12	NA	CASSPDSRVQFF	TGCGCCAGCAGCCCTGACTCACGTGTGCAGTTCTTC
TRBV4-1	TRBJ1-1	few	17	TRBD1	CASSQDSLATGGTEAFF	TGCGCCAGCAGCCAAGATTCCCTTGCGACAGGGGGCACTGAAGCTTTCTTT
TRBV4-1	TRBJ1-1	few	11	NA	CASSQARTAFF	TGCGCCAGCAGCCAAGCCCGGACCGCTTTCTTT
TRBV9	TRBJ1-2	few	15	TRBD1	CASSVDRGQGTGYTF	TGTGCCAGCAGCGTAGATAGGGGACAGGGGACTGGCTACACCTTC
TRBV4-2	TRBJ2-5	NA	17	TRBD2	CASSQGGGEWRKETQYF	TGTGCCAGCAGCCAAGGGGGGGGGGAATGGAGGAAGGAGACCCAGTACTTC
TRBV7-8	TRBJ1-5	NA	15	TRBD1	CASSLGTGDYQPQHF	TGTGCCAGCAGCTTAGGGACAGGGGATTATCAGCCCCAGCATTTT
TRBV7-2	TRBJ1-1	many	13	NA	CASSPGTFTEAFF	TGTGCCAGCAGCCCCGGGACATTTACTGAAGCTTTCTTT
TRBV4-1	TRBJ2-5	NA	13	NA	CASSQTKSETQYF	TGCGCCAGCAGCCAAACGAAATCCGAGACCCAGTACTTC
TRBV4-1	TRBJ2-3	many	15	NA	CASSHRRGDTDTQYF	TGCGCCAGCAGCCACCGCCGGGGAGACACAGATACGCAGTATTTT
TRBV6-5	TRBJ2-5	NA	14	TRBD2	CASSSGGAKETQYF	TGTGCCAGCAGTAGCGGGGGGGCCAAAGAGACCCAGTACTTC
TRBV6-1	TRBJ2-5	few	14	TRBD2	CASRERGFQETQYF	TGTGCCAGCAGGGAGCGGGGGTTCCAAGAGACCCAGTACTTC